This T cell receptor beta chain comes out of a study of T cells in Graves' hyperthyroidism and ophthalmopathy. RNA transcripts provided the source from which TCR beta CDR3 regions were amplified. The HTBI primer set drove a first-round RT-PCR of the TCR CDR3. TCRdb reprocessed the multiplex PCR reads with MiXCR, giving one entry per CDR3 protein. Of more than 650,000 distinct CDR3 sequences listed, around 15% are singletons. The V end lost 4 bases, the J end lost 0 bases, and 9 bases lay between the germline ends. Germline CDR1 and CDR2: DFQATT and SNEGSKA (reference sequence). The CDR3 contains 14 residues. In this sample, this clonotype turned up many times.

Sequenced material: blood. This clonotype was sampled from a woman aged 18-29 years with Graves' hyperthyroidism. The chain recombines TRBV20-1 with TRBJ2-2; no firm D call. In nucleotides, the CDR3 is TGCAGTGCTAAGACCCTCGCGAACACCGGGGAGCTGTTTTTT. This sequence encodes CSAKTLANTGELFF.